This T cell receptor beta chain was identified in a study of shared clonotypes between healthy human individuals. Libraries were prepared by immunoSEQ multiplex PCR; TCRdb keeps only in-frame clonotypes and omits some of them. Here the sample spans about 470,000 clones, 70% to 80% being singletons. CDR1 and CDR2 from the germline V gene are SGHVS and FQNEAQ. V was shortened by 1 base and J by 5 bases, with 5 bases between the two germline ends. This CDR3 is 12 amino acids long. The sample consisted of PBMCs. The chain links TRBV7-8 to TRBJ1-1; D gene uncertain. This clonotype originated in a woman aged 40 to 50 in good health. Some clones in this sample may be carry-over from other donors' samples. The CDR3 region has the DNA TGTGCCAGCAGCTTAGTAATGACTGAAGCTTTCTTT. Its protein is CASSLVMTEAFF.